The 28 T cell receptor beta chains below come from one sample, sequenced in a study of cytomegalovirus exposure and HLA in healthy donors. The PCR employed 60 Vbeta primers together with 13 Jbeta primers. TCRdb's copy holds only in-frame clones and misses some; the assay was immunoSEQ multiplex PCR. In total, the table holds some 110,000 clones. Sequences were obtained from PBMCs. Source of these receptors: a man aged 25-40 years in good health and CMV-seronegative.

J is TRBJ2-1 and V is TRBV28; 9 bases match TRBD1. The J segment lost 7 bases and the V segment lost 5 bases, leaving 9 bases of the junction unmatched. CDR1 is MDHEN, CDR2 SYDVKM, per germline. This CDR3 has 15 residues. The CDR3 DNA is TGTGCCAGCAGTAGAACAGGGGGCTCTAGGAATGAGCAGTTCTTC. Translating gives CASSRTGGSRNEQFF.

The chain couples TRBV5-8 to TRBJ2-7; 11 bases fit TRBD1. Germline loops: CDR1 SGHTS, CDR2 YDEGEE. V lost 4 bases and J lost 4; bases outside the gene matches: 4. This CDR3 has 14 amino acids. The CDR3 spells CASSRGQGAYEQYF. The CDR3, as DNA: TGTGCCAGCAGCCGTGGACAGGGGGCATACGAGCAGTACTTC.

This chain joins TRBV12-5 and TRBJ2-2; D perhaps matches TRBD2 (6 bases). From germline, CDR1 is LGHNT and CDR2 FRNRAP. CDR3 size: 14 residues. Trimming stripped 3 bases from V and 4 bases from J, with 9 bases between. CDR3 bases: TGTGCTAGTGGTTTAGGAGGGACCACCGGGGAGCTGTTTTTT. It specifies CASGLGGTTGELFF.

The V call is TRBV6-4, the J call TRBJ2-5, with D uncertain. The DNA end is more similar to TRBJ2-7, so the J call may be wrong. CDR3 size: 13 residues. From germline, CDR1 is MRHNA and CDR2 SNTAGT. The CDR3 sequence: CACLRPLRYEQYF. CDR3 DNA sequence: TGTGCCTGTCTCCGCCCACTTCGGTACGAGCAGTACTTC.

This rearrangement joins TRBV2 to TRBJ1-2, with 10 bases matching TRBD1. This CDR3 contains 15 residues. Germline V gene data show CDR1 as SNHLY and CDR2 as FYNNEI. J was trimmed by 4 bases and V by 7 bases; bases with no gene match: 9. CDR3 in DNA: TGTGCCAGCACCCCGACAGGGGGCGATGCCTATGGCTACACCTTC. The encoded protein is CASTPTGGDAYGYTF.

The rearrangement links TRBV28 to TRBJ1-5, with 10 bases identical to TRBD1. The J segment lost 2 bases and the V segment lost 6 bases, leaving 4 bases of the junction unmatched. CDR1 is MDHEN, CDR2 SYDVKM, per germline. This CDR3 is 15 amino acids long. CDR3 in DNA: TGTGCCAGCAGCCGGGACAGGGGAGGCAATCAGCCCCAGCATTTT. This sequence encodes CASSRDRGGNQPQHF.

J is TRBJ2-3 and V is TRBV5-1, with 9 bases lining up with TRBD2. CDR3 length equals 15 residues. CDR1 SGHRS and CDR2 YFSETQ come from the germline V gene. V lost 3 bases to trimming and J lost 2 bases; unmatched junction nucleotides: 4. The DNA of the CDR3 is TGCGCCAGCAGCTCCCTAGCGGGGACCACAGATACGCAGTATTTT. Its protein product is CASSSLAGTTDTQYF.

The chain joins TRBV4-2 to TRBJ2-1; D gene unclear. Germline CDR1 reads LGHNA; CDR2 reads YNFKEQ. The CDR3 is 15 residues long. Deletions cut 1 base from V and 5 bases from J, with 12 bases between. CDR3 amino acids: CASSQGELLDNEQFF. In nucleotides, the CDR3 is TGTGCCAGCAGCCAAGGAGAATTACTGGACAATGAGCAGTTCTTC.

The V call is TRBV7-2, the J call TRBJ1-2, with 7 bases matching TRBD1. Germline values: CDR1 SGHTA, CDR2 FQGNSA. The V and J ends lost 5 bases and 6 bases, in that order; junction bases with no gene match: 9. The CDR3 is 14 residues long. CDR3 residues: CASSLDRAAHGYTF. DNA of the CDR3: TGTGCCAGCAGCCTCGACAGGGCGGCTCATGGCTACACCTTC.

The V and J genes are TRBV19 and TRBJ2-5; the match to TRBD1 covers 12 bases. Germline CDR1 reads LNHDA; CDR2 reads SQIVND (reference sequence). V shed 4 bases, J shed 5 bases, and the junction held 8 bases outside the gene matches. This CDR3 has 16 amino acids. This CDR3 reads CASSTPGQGARETQYF. DNA for the CDR3: TGTGCCAGTAGTACCCCGGGACAGGGGGCGCGGGAGACCCAGTACTTC. The variable domain in full, with the rest retrieved from reference TRBV19 and TRBJ2-5, is DGGITQSPKYLFRKEGQNVTLSCEQNLNHDAMYWYRQDPGQGLRLIYYSQIVNDFQKGDIAEGYSVSREKKESFPLTVTSAQKNPTAFYLCASSTPGQGARETQYFGPGTRLLVL.

This rearrangement joins TRBV7-9 to TRBJ2-3, with 7 bases identical to TRBD1. Trimming took 8 bases from V and 5 from J; bases not matched to a gene: 22. Germline V gives CDR1 SEHNR, CDR2 FQNEAQ (reference sequence). The CDR3 is made up of 18 amino acids. The CDR3 spells CASGQFSWDSYPRDTQYF. CDR3 nucleotide sequence: TGTGCCAGCGGGCAATTCTCGTGGGACAGTTACCCGAGAGATACGCAGTATTTT. Looking up the rest from reference TRBV7-9 and TRBJ2-3 gives the full variable domain: DTGVSQNPRHKITKRGQNVTFRCDPISEHNRLYWYRQTLGQGPEFLTYFQNEAQLEKSRLLSDRFSAERPKGSFSTLEIQRTEQGDSAMYLCASGQFSWDSYPRDTQYFGPGTRLTVL.

The CDR3 DNA reads as TGTGCCATCAAGGGTAGCGGGGGGGAAGAGACCCAGTACTTC. This encodes CAIKGSGGEETQYF. The J gene is TRBJ2-5, the V gene TRBV10-3, with 11 bases lining up with TRBD2. Trimming cost V 7 bases and J 3 bases; bases outside gene matches: 4. This CDR3 region has 14 residues. The germline CDR1 and CDR2 sequences are ENHRY and SYGVKD.

This chain uses TRBV5-8 with TRBJ1-5, with 9 bases matching TRBD1. From germline, CDR1 is SGHTS and CDR2 YDEGEE. The length of the CDR3 is 14 residues. The J segment lost 6 bases and the V segment lost 4 bases, leaving 5 bases of the junction unmatched. The CDR3 DNA follows: TGTGCCAGCAGCCCCGGGACAGGGCTTCAGCCCCAGCATTTT. Amino acid sequence: CASSPGTGLQPQHF.

This chain links TRBV2 with TRBJ1-1; perhaps TRBD1 as D (5 bases). This CDR3 is 16 amino acids long. From germline, CDR1 is SNHLY and CDR2 FYNNEI. V lost 3 bases and J 0 bases, leaving 14 bases between the germline ends. The CDR3 nucleotides are TGTGCCAGCAGTGACCCTGAGGACAACATGAACACTGAAGCTTTCTTT. It encodes CASSDPEDNMNTEAFF.

The chain has TRBV7-8 and TRBJ2-7; TRBD2 might be the D (6 bases). Germline values: CDR1 SGHVS, CDR2 FQNEAQ. Trimming took off 10 bases at V and 2 bases at J, with 12 bases between the two ends. This CDR3 contains 12 residues. CDR3 loop: CATRGMAYEQYF. In DNA form, the CDR3 reads TGTGCCACCCGGGGGATGGCCTACGAGCAGTACTTC.

This chain connects TRBV7-9 to TRBJ1-2; the D is unclear. This CDR3 spans 14 amino acids. In germline, CDR1 is SEHNR, CDR2 FQNEAQ (reference sequence). Trimming left V 1 base short and J 0 bases short, with 6 bases between. Here the CDR3 DNA reads TGTGCCAGCAGCTTAGGCGCTTCTAACTATGGCTACACCTTC. Translation gives CASSLGASNYGYTF.

The V call is TRBV6-1, the J call TRBJ1-1; tentatively, D is TRBD1 (5 bases). This CDR3 is built from 13 residues. V lost 6 bases, J lost 2 bases, and 10 bases lay in between. Germline V gene sequence: CDR1 MNHNS, CDR2 SASEGT. The CDR3 sequence: CASRLQENTEAFF. In DNA form, the CDR3 reads TGTGCCAGCAGGTTACAGGAAAACACTGAAGCTTTCTTT.

This chain connects TRBV10-3 to TRBJ2-5, with D possibly TRBD2 on 7 matching bases. Germline loops: CDR1 ENHRY, CDR2 SYGVKD. V was shortened by 0 bases and J by 5 bases, with 10 bases between the two germline ends. The CDR3 consists of 14 residues. The CDR3 sequence: CAISESGGGETQYF. The CDR3 nucleotides are TGTGCCATCAGTGAGTCAGGGGGAGGGGAGACCCAGTACTTC.

CDR3 nucleotides: TGTGCCAGCAGCTCGGACAGGGGGCTCGGAGATACGCAGTATTTT. This codes for CASSSDRGLGDTQYF. This sequence joins TRBV5-4 and TRBJ2-3, with 11 nucleotides matching TRBD1. This CDR3 comprises 15 residues. Trimming removed 3 bases from V and 5 bases from J; junction bases left unmatched: 5. Germline lookup yields CDR1 SGHNT and CDR2 YYREEE (reference sequence).

V usage is TRBV11-2 and J usage is TRBJ1-5; a weak D match, TRBD1 (6 bases). The CDR3 length is 15 residues. With 1 base removed from V and 5 bases from J, the gap between germline ends came to 12 bases. CDR1 and CDR2 from the germline V gene are SGHAT and FQNNGV. The CDR3 spells CASSLGTEEYQPQHF. CDR3 sequence (DNA): TGTGCCAGCAGCTTAGGGACAGAGGAGTATCAGCCCCAGCATTTT.

The J gene is TRBJ2-7, the V gene TRBV9, with 12 bases matching TRBD2. Germline lookup yields CDR1 SGDLS and CDR2 YYNGEE. The CDR3 is 17 residues long. V lost 2 bases, J lost 3 bases, and 9 bases stayed unmatched. This chain's CDR3 is CASSVSSGGAGVYEQYF. The CDR3 nucleotides read TGTGCCAGCAGCGTCTCTAGCGGGGGGGCCGGTGTCTACGAGCAGTACTTC.

The CDR3 bases are TGCAGCGGAGGGAAATCCGGGACAAAGTTCAGCGAGCAGTACTTC. This codes for CSGGKSGTKFSEQYF. The chain carries TRBV29-1 and TRBJ2-7; perhaps TRBD1 as D (6 bases). V was pared by 7 bases and J by 6 bases, with 25 bases between. The CDR3 contains 15 residues. CDR1 and CDR2 (germline): SQVTM, ANQGSEA.

The chain employs TRBV27 and TRBJ2-2, with D tentatively TRBD1 (6 bases). The germline gives CDR1 MNHEY, CDR2 SMNVEV (reference sequence). V was shortened by 4 bases and J by 7 bases, with 16 bases between the two germline ends. This CDR3 is 15 amino acids long. This CDR3 reads CASSWMGASDGELFF. Written as DNA, the CDR3 is TGTGCCAGCAGTTGGATGGGGGCTTCGGACGGGGAGCTGTTTTTT.

The J gene is TRBJ2-5, the V gene TRBV2; 11 bases are a match to TRBD1. Trimming took 6 bases from V and 2 from J; bases not matched to a gene: 5. Looked up from germline, CDR1 is SNHLY and CDR2 is FYNNEI. The CDR3 has 15 amino acids. The CDR3 loop is CASSAGTGGQETQYF. CDR3 DNA sequence: TGTGCCAGCAGCGCCGGGACAGGGGGGCAAGAGACCCAGTACTTC.

The V and J genes are TRBV5-1 and TRBJ2-3; 11 nucleotides line up with TRBD2. With 2 bases clipped from V and 5 bases from J, the junction kept 4 bases outside the gene matches. This CDR3 has 15 residues. Germline assignment: CDR1 SGHRS and CDR2 YFSETQ. CDR3 sequence (DNA): TGCGCCAGCAGCTTCGGTAGCGGGGGGGGAGATACGCAGTATTTT. Amino acid sequence: CASSFGSGGGDTQYF.

This sequence joins TRBV5-4 and TRBJ2-3, with 11 bases that match TRBD2. Germline CDR1 is SGHNT and CDR2 is YYREEE (reference sequence). Unmatched junction bases numbered 3, after V lost 0 bases and J lost 0 bases. The CDR3 has 17 amino acids. CDR3 nucleotide sequence: TGTGCCAGCAGCTTGGGGGGGACTAGCGGCAGCACAGATACGCAGTATTTT. Its translation: CASSLGGTSGSTDTQYF.

This rearrangement joins TRBV6-5 to TRBJ2-7; 8 bases agree with TRBD2. V lost 6 bases and J lost 4; bases outside the gene matches: 11. Germline lookup yields CDR1 MNHEY and CDR2 SVGAGI. CDR3 size: 15 residues. CDR3 DNA: TGTGCCAGCAGGTCGGGGGGGGCGGAGGGGTACGAGCAGTACTTC. Residues: CASRSGGAEGYEQYF.

The J gene is TRBJ1-1, the V gene TRBV9, with D tentatively TRBD1 (5 bases). The CDR3 is made up of 15 amino acids. The V end was cut by 2 bases, the J end by 5 bases, with 16 bases between. Germline V gene lookup returns CDR1 SGDLS and CDR2 YYNGEE. The CDR3 sequence is CASSVQQVMGTEAFF. The CDR3 nucleotides read TGTGCCAGCAGCGTCCAACAGGTAATGGGGACTGAAGCTTTCTTT.